The 24 T cell receptor beta chains presented below share a single source sample, sequenced in a study of cytomegalovirus exposure and HLA in healthy donors. Measured with immunoSEQ multiplex PCR; TCRdb has only the in-frame clones, and not every one. Of 80,000 to 100,000 clones listed, around nine tenths are singletons. The sample was PBMCs. All receptors derive from a woman between 25 and 40 years old in good health and CMV-seronegative.

This clone was seen a single time. This chain uses TRBV11-3 with TRBJ1-5, with TRBD1 as a possible D gene (5 bases). This CDR3 spans 17 amino acids. From germline, CDR1 is SGHNT and CDR2 YENEEA. The germline V and J ends were trimmed by 1 base and 3 bases, with 16 bases remaining between them. As DNA, the CDR3 is TGTGCCAGCAGCTTAGGAGGCCAGGGAGGCCACAATCAGCCCCAGCATTTT. Its translation is CASSLGGQGGHNQPQHF.

The sample holds one count of this clone. V is TRBV27 and J is TRBJ2-7; no firm D call. The CDR3 length is 16 residues. Germline V gene data show CDR1 as MNHEY and CDR2 as SMNVEV (reference sequence). The germline V and J ends were trimmed by 6 bases and 7 bases, with 25 bases remaining between them. Written as DNA, the CDR3 is TGTGCCAGCAGCTCATCACCAGGTGCGAACTTAAAGGAGCAGTACTTC. Its translation: CASSSSPGANLKEQYF.

CDR3 residues: CASSLKWDTTYGYTF. As DNA, the CDR3 is TGTGCCAGCAGCTTAAAATGGGACACGACCTATGGCTACACCTTC. The rearrangement joins TRBV7-2 to TRBJ1-2; weak D call: TRBD1 (6 bases). Trimming stripped 2 bases from V and 4 bases from J, with 14 bases between. There are 15 residues in the CDR3. CDR1 and CDR2 (germline): SGHTA, FQGNSA.

The chain couples TRBV6-1 to TRBJ2-2, with TRBD1 matching over 11 bases. Per germline, CDR1 MNHNS and CDR2 SASEGT. This CDR3 region has 14 residues. V lost 8 bases and J lost 6; bases outside the gene matches: 5. The CDR3: CASVRTGGPGELFF. The CDR3 nucleotides are TGTGCCAGCGTTAGGACAGGGGGCCCCGGGGAGCTGTTTTTT.

This clone was picked up one time. The chain joins TRBV6-1 to TRBJ1-5; tentatively, D is TRBD1 (5 bases). This CDR3 region has 15 residues. The germline gives CDR1 MNHNS, CDR2 SASEGT. With 1 base removed from V and 2 bases from J, the gap between germline ends came to 9 bases. The CDR3 region has the DNA TGTGCCAGCAGTGAAGTATCAGGGCGCAATCAGCCCCAGCATTTT. Its protein is CASSEVSGRNQPQHF.

The chain carries TRBV6-6 and TRBJ1-2, with TRBD1 identical over 10 bases. Germline V gives CDR1 MNHNY, CDR2 SVGAGI (reference sequence). With V trimmed by 6 bases and J by 5 bases, 6 bases remained unmatched. The CDR3 loop spans 14 amino acids. The CDR3 region is CASSDRGQGYGYTF. The CDR3 DNA is TGTGCCAGCAGCGACAGGGGGCAGGGGTATGGCTACACCTTC.

This clone appeared a single time. The chain links TRBV5-1 to TRBJ2-2; D may be TRBD2 (5 bases). The germline V gene encodes CDR1 SGHRS and CDR2 YFSETQ. V gave up 3 bases and J gave up 2 bases, with 8 bases separating them. This CDR3 spans 14 amino acids. The CDR3 reads CASSSGSNTGELFF. In nucleotides, the CDR3 is TGCGCCAGCAGCTCGGGGTCCAACACCGGGGAGCTGTTTTTT.

The V gene is TRBV9, the J gene TRBJ2-7, with a weak D call TRBD2 (5 bases). Looked up from germline, CDR1 is SGDLS and CDR2 is YYNGEE. Trimming cost V 1 base and J 3 bases, with 17 bases left between them. The CDR3 consists of 16 residues. The chain's CDR3 is CASSVSPRGGLYEQYF. CDR3 coding DNA: TGTGCCAGCAGCGTATCCCCAAGAGGAGGCCTCTACGAGCAGTACTTC.

The chain joins TRBV11-2 to TRBJ2-1; 10 bases line up with TRBD1. CDR1 is SGHAT and CDR2 is FQNNGV in the germline V gene. J lost 2 bases, V lost 4 bases, and 2 bases had no gene match. The CDR3 loop spans 15 amino acids. In DNA form, the CDR3 reads TGTGCCAGCAGCTCTGGACAGGGGGCCTACAATGAGCAGTTCTTC. Amino acid sequence: CASSSGQGAYNEQFF. Drawing the rest from reference TRBV11-2 and TRBJ2-1, the complete variable domain is EAGVAQSPRYKIIEKRQSVAFWCNPISGHATLYWYQQILGQGPKLLIQFQNNGVVDDSQLPKDRFSAERLKGVDSTLKIQPAKLEDSAVYLCASSSGQGAYNEQFFGPGTRLTVL.

The chain recombines TRBV4-3 with TRBJ1-4; no clear D gene. Trimming stripped 4 bases from V and 4 bases from J, with 13 bases between. CDR1 is LGHNA and CDR2 is YSLEER in the germline V gene. The CDR3 is made up of 15 amino acids. The CDR3 DNA reads TGCGCCAGCAGCCCCCGCTTGAGGAGTAATGAAAAACTGTTTTTT. Residues: CASSPRLRSNEKLFF.

This rearrangement joins TRBV5-1 to TRBJ2-3; possible D gene TRBD1, 6 bases. Trimming cost V 5 bases and J 3 bases, with 13 bases left between them. Per germline, CDR1 SGHRS and CDR2 YFSETQ. The length of the CDR3 is 14 residues. CDR3 region: CASRPGQRTDTQYF. The CDR3 nucleotides are TGCGCCAGCAGACCGGGACAACGGACAGATACGCAGTATTTT.

V is TRBV6-5 and J is TRBJ2-1; perhaps TRBD1 as D (5 bases). V was trimmed by 6 bases and J by 6 bases, leaving 18 bases between them. The germline gives CDR1 MNHEY, CDR2 SVGAGI. The CDR3 runs 15 residues. The CDR3 DNA is TGTGCCAGCAGCAACGGACAAGGCCGGCTCAATGAGCAGTTCTTC. Protein product: CASSNGQGRLNEQFF.

J is TRBJ2-3 and V is TRBV6-6; TRBD2 is a possible D gene (6 bases). CDR1 is MNHNY and CDR2 is SVGAGI in the germline V gene (reference sequence). This CDR3 comprises 15 residues. V gave up 4 bases and J gave up 3 bases, with 14 bases separating them. The CDR3 DNA reads as TGTGCCAGCAGTTTTTGGAGGGGAACTACAGATACGCAGTATTTT. Residues: CASSFWRGTTDTQYF.

The chain has TRBV7-9 and TRBJ1-2; 7 bases are shared with TRBD1. V lost 7 bases, J lost 8 bases, and 10 bases stayed unmatched. CDR1 and CDR2 from the germline V gene are SEHNR and FQNEAQ (reference sequence). This CDR3 is 13 amino acids long. The CDR3 loop reads CASTIKGARGYTF. The CDR3 bases are TGTGCCAGCACCATAAAGGGGGCTAGGGGCTACACCTTC.

V usage is TRBV7-8 and J usage is TRBJ2-2; possibly TRBD2 for D (5 bases). Germline V gene lookup returns CDR1 SGHVS and CDR2 FQNEAQ. V lost 1 base and J 5 bases, leaving 8 bases between the germline ends. CDR3 size: 14 residues. The CDR3, as DNA: TGTGCCAGCAGCTTAGTCGAGGGTACCGGGGAGCTGTTTTTT. It encodes CASSLVEGTGELFF.

The chain combines TRBV18 with TRBJ2-7; 12 positions match TRBD2. The V gene's germline CDR1 is KGHSH and CDR2 LQKENI. The CDR3 consists of 17 residues. Trimming at V came to 3 bases and at J to 1 base, leaving 7 bases not matched to a gene. In DNA form, the CDR3 reads TGTGCCAGCTCACCGACTAGCGGGAGAGACGGATCCTACGAGCAGTACTTC. Its protein product is CASSPTSGRDGSYEQYF.

The CDR3 sequence is CASSGLAGVPYNEQFF. Here the CDR3 DNA reads TGCGCCAGCAGCGGACTAGCGGGAGTCCCCTACAATGAGCAGTTCTTC. The chain uses TRBV5-1 and TRBJ2-1; 13 bases are a match to TRBD2. The CDR3 has 16 amino acids. The V gene's germline CDR1 is SGHRS and CDR2 YFSETQ. The V and J ends lost 4 bases and 2 bases, in that order; junction bases with no gene match: 3.

The CDR3 loop is CASSFRGGSSGNTIYF. CDR3 DNA: TGTGCCAGCAGCTTCCGTGGGGGGAGCTCTGGAAACACCATATATTTT. The chain is built from TRBV13 and TRBJ1-3, with a weak D call TRBD1 (5 bases). V was trimmed by 3 bases and J by 0 bases, leaving 12 bases between them. CDR3 size: 16 residues. Germline assignment: CDR1 PRHDT and CDR2 FYEKMQ (reference sequence). The whole variable domain, filled in from reference TRBV13 and TRBJ1-3, reads AAGVIQSPRHLIKEKRETATLKCYPIPRHDTVYWYQQGPGQDPQFLISFYEKMQSDKGSIPDRFSAQQFSDYHSELNMSSLELGDSALYFCASSFRGGSSGNTIYFGEGSWLTVV.

This clone was picked up one time. This CDR3 is CASRPTGVTGELFF. CDR3 coding DNA: TGTGCCAGTAGACCAACCGGAGTGACCGGGGAGCTGTTTTTT. The rearrangement uses TRBV19 and TRBJ2-2; D gene ambiguous. Germline CDR1 reads LNHDA; CDR2 reads SQIVND (reference sequence). The CDR3 runs to 14 residues. Deletions cut 6 bases from V and 5 bases from J, with 13 bases between.

V gene TRBV5-8 combines with J gene TRBJ2-2; D not resolved. Trimming cost V 4 bases and J 5 bases, with 12 bases left between them. Germline values: CDR1 SGHTS, CDR2 YDEGEE. The CDR3 runs 14 residues. The CDR3 here is CASSEFAGTGELFF. CDR3 sequence (DNA): TGTGCCAGCAGCGAATTTGCCGGTACCGGGGAGCTGTTTTTT.

V gene TRBV18 combines with J gene TRBJ1-4; D perhaps matches TRBD1 (6 bases). The CDR3 is 18 residues long. The germline V and J ends were trimmed by 4 bases and 0 bases, with 18 bases remaining between them. Germline V lookup: CDR1 KGHSH, CDR2 LQKENI. The CDR3 spells CASSQRPGHLSTNEKLFF. The CDR3 DNA follows: TGTGCCAGCTCACAGAGACCGGGACATCTCTCAACTAATGAAAAACTGTTTTTT.

The V call is TRBV5-1, the J call TRBJ1-2, with TRBD1 matching over 9 bases. V shed 0 bases, J shed 7 bases, and the junction held 10 bases outside the gene matches. Germline CDR1 SGHRS, CDR2 YFSETQ. CDR3 length: 16 amino acids. The CDR3, as DNA: TGCGCCAGCAGCTTGGTCGGGACAGGGACCAACCGTGGCTACACCTTC. Translated, it gives CASSLVGTGTNRGYTF. Using reference TRBV5-1 and TRBJ1-2 for the parts outside the CDR3, the full variable domain is KAGVTQTPRYLIKTRGQQVTLSCSPISGHRSVSWYQQTPGQGLQFLFEYFSETQRNKGNFPGRFSGRQFSNSRSEMNVSTLELGDSALYLCASSLVGTGTNRGYTFGSGTRLTVV.

The genes are TRBV6-5 and TRBJ1-5; 7 bases fit TRBD1. V shed 4 bases, J shed 1 base, and the junction held 4 bases outside the gene matches. Germline V gene sequence: CDR1 MNHEY, CDR2 SVGAGI. The CDR3 has 15 residues. CDR3 sequence: CASSLTGSSNQPQHF. As DNA, the CDR3 is TGTGCCAGCAGTTTGACAGGGTCAAGCAATCAGCCCCAGCATTTT.

The genes are TRBV2 and TRBJ1-2; D may be TRBD1 (5 bases). CDR3 size: 12 residues. The V and J ends lost 8 bases and 1 base respectively, with 8 bases between them. The germline V gene has CDR1 SNHLY and CDR2 FYNNEI. This chain's CDR3 is CASEQDNYGYTF. In DNA, the CDR3 is TGTGCCAGCGAACAGGATAACTATGGCTACACCTTC.